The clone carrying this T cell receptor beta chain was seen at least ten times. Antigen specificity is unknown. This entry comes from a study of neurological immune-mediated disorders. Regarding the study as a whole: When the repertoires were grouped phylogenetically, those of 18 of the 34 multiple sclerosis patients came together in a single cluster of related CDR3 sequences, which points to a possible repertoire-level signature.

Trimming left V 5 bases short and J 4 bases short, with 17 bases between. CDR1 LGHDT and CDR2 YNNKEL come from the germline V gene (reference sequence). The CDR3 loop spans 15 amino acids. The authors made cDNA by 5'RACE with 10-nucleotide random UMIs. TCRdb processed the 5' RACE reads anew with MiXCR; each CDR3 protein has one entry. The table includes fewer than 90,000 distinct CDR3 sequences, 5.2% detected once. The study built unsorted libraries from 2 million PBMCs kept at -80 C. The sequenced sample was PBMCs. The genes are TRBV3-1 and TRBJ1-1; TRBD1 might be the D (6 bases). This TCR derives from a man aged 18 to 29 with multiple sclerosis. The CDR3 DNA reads TGTGCCAGCAGCTCGACACAGGGAGGGAGCACTGAAGCTTTCTTT. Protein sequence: CASSSTQGGSTEAFF.